This entry concerns a single T cell receptor (beta chain). The sample contains more than one DNA sequence encoding this CDR3. Sequencing was performed with immunoSEQ multiplex PCR; in TCRdb, only in-frame clones are kept and a portion is missing. The sample shows 250,000 to 350,000 clones, 80% to 90% of them seen only once. CDR1 and CDR2 (germline): SQVTM, ANQGSEA. There are 13 residues in the CDR3. V gave up 4 bases and J gave up 4 bases; unmatched junction bases: 4. This record belongs to a study of blood T cell repertoires in COVID-19. The sequence was obtained from a man aged 30 to 45 with acute or convalescent COVID-19. The sample comprised peripheral blood. The genes are TRBV29-1 and TRBJ1-5, with 7 positions matching TRBD1. DNA of the CDR3: TGCAGCGTTGGGGCAGGGGGGAATCAGCCCCAGCATTTT. Protein sequence: CSVGAGGNQPQHF.